Following are 21 T cell receptor beta chains from one sample sequenced in a study of identical twins. TCRdb ran MiXCR on the 5' RACE reads and lists one entry per CDR3 protein. The table includes under 300,000 distinct CDR3 sequences, around an eighth detected once. Sequenced input: memory (CD45RO+) T cells sorted from blood. Source of these receptors: a woman under 30 in good health.

This chain uses TRBV25-1 with TRBJ1-6; a weak D match, TRBD1 (5 bases). The CDR3 runs to 14 residues. Germline assignment: CDR1 MGHDK and CDR2 SYGVNS. Trimming took 6 bases from V and 7 from J, leaving 13 bases between them. As DNA, the CDR3 is TGTGCCAGCAGCCCTTATGGGGGGAATTCACCCCTCCACTTT. The encoded protein is CASSPYGGNSPLHF.

V and J are TRBV7-3 and TRBJ2-3, with 8 bases matching TRBD2. The length of the CDR3 is 16 residues. V lost 1 base to trimming and J lost 4 bases; unmatched junction nucleotides: 7. Germline values: CDR1 SGHTA, CDR2 FQGTGA. CDR3 nucleotide sequence: TGTGCCAGCAGCTTAAAGGGGACGGGGGGGCCAGATACGCAGTATTTT. Amino acid sequence: CASSLKGTGGPDTQYF.

This sequence joins TRBV11-2 and TRBJ2-3; 9 bases match TRBD2. V was clipped by 3 bases and J by 5 bases; unmatched bases: 6. Germline V CDR1 and CDR2: SGHAT, FQNNGV. The CDR3 length is 15 residues. This chain's CDR3 is CASSLRRGGLDTQYF. As DNA, the CDR3 is TGTGCCAGCAGCTTGCGGCGGGGGGGCCTAGATACGCAGTATTTT.

This clonotype was detected a few times. The V gene is TRBV29-1, the J gene TRBJ1-1; 7 bases agree with TRBD1. From germline, CDR1 is SQVTM and CDR2 ANQGSEA. This CDR3 is 13 amino acids long. The junction had 8 bases not matched to a gene; V was cut back by 7 bases and J by 3 bases. Written as DNA, the CDR3 is TGCAGCGGCCGTACTCAGGGGGACACTGAAGCTTTCTTT. Amino acids: CSGRTQGDTEAFF.

In this sample, this clonotype turned up a few times. The genes are TRBV7-8 and TRBJ2-7, with D perhaps TRBD1 (5 bases). The length of the CDR3 is 14 residues. V was cut by 1 base and J by 6 bases, with 13 bases left in between. Germline V lookup: CDR1 SGHVS, CDR2 FQNEAQ. CDR3 coding DNA: TGTGCCAGCAGCTTAGGTTCGGCAGGGTCCGAGCAGTACTTC. This codes for CASSLGSAGSEQYF.

This clonotype has more than one count but fewer than ten. The chain joins TRBV5-6 to TRBJ2-2, with D possibly matching TRBD1 (6 bases). CDR1 and CDR2 (germline): SGHDT, YYEEEE. The ends were cut back, 3 bases at V and 5 bases at J, with 8 bases in the middle. The CDR3 extends over 13 amino acids. CDR3 sequence (DNA): TGTGCCAGCAGCTGGGACAAAACCGGGGAGCTGTTTTTT. Encoded protein: CASSWDKTGELFF.

DNA for the CDR3: TGTGCCAGCAGTTCGACCGGGACAGGAGCTCACATACCCTACGAGCAGTACTTC. Protein: CASSSTGTGAHIPYEQYF. The J gene is TRBJ2-7, the V gene TRBV12-3 or TRBV12-4; 8 bases agree with TRBD1. The CDR3 sequence is 18 residues long. Germline trimming cut 4 bases from V and 2 bases from J; bases unmatched to any gene: 16.

This clonotype has just a few counts. This rearrangement joins TRBV20-1 to TRBJ2-1; the D call may be TRBD1 or TRBD2 (5 bases each). Germline loops: CDR1 DFQATT, CDR2 SNEGSKA (reference sequence). The length of the CDR3 is 12 residues. CDR3 coding DNA: TGCAGGGGCCAGAGGGGTATCAATGAGCAGTTCTTC. As protein: CRGQRGINEQFF.

V is TRBV3-1 and J is TRBJ2-1; tentative D call: TRBD2 (5 bases). CDR1 LGHDT and CDR2 YNNKEL come from the germline V gene (reference sequence). Trimming removed 7 bases from V and 6 bases from J, with 16 bases in between. This CDR3 region has 14 residues. In nucleotides, the CDR3 is TGTGCCAGCAAGCTAGCCCAAGCTGTCAATGAGCAGTTCTTC. Translation: CASKLAQAVNEQFF.

This clonotype was picked up many times. This chain uses TRBV7-2 with TRBJ2-3; TRBD2 agrees at 10 bases. CDR1 is SGHTA, CDR2 FQGNSA, per germline. V shed 6 bases and J 5 bases; nucleotides not matched to a gene: 8. The CDR3 runs to 15 residues. Written as DNA, the CDR3 is TGTGCCAGCAGTCCTCTAGCGGGAGAAGGAGATACGCAGTATTTT. This gives the protein CASSPLAGEGDTQYF.

This clonotype was detected ten times or more. The chain has TRBV6-5 and TRBJ2-7, with D hard to call. The CDR3 is 13 residues long. Germline CDR1 is MNHEY and CDR2 is SVGAGI. V was pared by 3 bases and J by 4 bases, with 10 bases between. The CDR3 nucleotides read TGTGCCAGCAGTTATGTGATCCATTACGAGCAGTACTTC. It translates to CASSYVIHYEQYF.

The CDR3 DNA follows: TGTGCCAACAATTATGGGGGCTGCACAGATACGCAGTATTTT. Amino acids: CANNYGGCTDTQYF. The chain is built from TRBV4-2 and TRBJ2-3, with D maybe TRBD1 (6 bases). Trimming took 10 bases from V and 1 from J, leaving 15 bases between them. CDR1 is LGHNA and CDR2 is YNFKEQ in the germline V gene. CDR3 length: 14 amino acids.

Ten or more counts support this clonotype. The genes are TRBV5-1 and TRBJ1-2; no reliable D call. Looked up from germline, CDR1 is SGHRS and CDR2 is YFSETQ. V lost 0 bases and J lost 4, with 10 bases in between. The CDR3 spans 14 residues. As DNA, the CDR3 is TGCGCCAGCAGCTTGGCCAGTGACACCTATGGCTACACCTTC. It specifies CASSLASDTYGYTF.

V is TRBV4-2 and J is TRBJ2-3, with TRBD2 identical over 9 bases. V dropped 1 base and J dropped 8; count of bases not matched to a gene: 7. The CDR3 is 15 amino acids. CDR1 is LGHNA, CDR2 YNFKEQ, per germline. The CDR3 protein is CASSQVSRGGGTQYF. In nucleotides, the CDR3 is TGTGCCAGCAGCCAAGTTTCGCGGGGGGGCGGTACGCAGTATTTT.

Ten or more counts support this clonotype. J is TRBJ2-5 and V is TRBV20-1; D uncertain. Trimming pared 7 bases from V and 4 bases from J, leaving 19 bases between. The CDR3 runs 14 residues. In germline, CDR1 is DFQATT, CDR2 SNEGSKA (reference sequence). The chain's CDR3 is CSVPAGEALETQYF. DNA of the CDR3: TGCAGTGTCCCCGCAGGAGAGGCCTTAGAGACCCAGTACTTC.

J is TRBJ2-1 and V is TRBV9, with D maybe TRBD1 (6 bases). Trimming removed 3 bases at V and 2 bases at J, with 18 bases between. The CDR3 length is 17 residues. Looked up from germline, CDR1 is SGDLS and CDR2 is YYNGEE. CDR3 loop: CASSAQGWGRAYNEQFF. The CDR3 DNA is TGTGCCAGCAGCGCCCAAGGATGGGGGCGCGCCTACAATGAGCAGTTCTTC.

The chain uses TRBV19 and TRBJ2-2; 8 positions match TRBD2. CDR1 is LNHDA, CDR2 SQIVND, per germline (reference sequence). The CDR3 spans 17 residues. Germline trimming cut 4 bases from V and 0 bases from J; bases unmatched to any gene: 7. The DNA of the CDR3 is TGTGCCAGTAGTACGTTAATGACTAGCGCGAACACCGGGGAGCTGTTTTTT. This translates into CASSTLMTSANTGELFF.

This clonotype showed up many times. This chain connects TRBV7-9 to TRBJ2-7, with 7 bases that match TRBD1. V lost 2 bases, J lost 2 bases, and 9 bases stayed unmatched. CDR3 length: 16 residues. Germline CDR1 and CDR2: SEHNR and FQNEAQ (reference sequence). Written as DNA, the CDR3 is TGTGCCAGCAGCTTACCCTCGGGACAGAGTCCCTACGAGCAGTACTTC. Translating it yields CASSLPSGQSPYEQYF.

A note on this clonotype: One end of the junction varies from germline; a read error may be responsible. V usage is TRBV5-1 and J usage is TRBJ1-5; D gene uncertain. The germline gives CDR1 SGHRS, CDR2 YFSETQ. This CDR3 has 15 amino acids. DNA of the CDR3: TGCGCCAGCGGCTTTGTCCCAGGAGGAGATCAGCCCCAGCATTTT. This encodes CASGFVPGGDQPQHF. The full variable domain, its missing parts supplied by reference TRBV5-1 and TRBJ1-5, is KAGVTQTPRYLIKTRGQQVTLSCSPISGHRSVSWYQQTPGQGLQFLFEYFSETQRNKGNFPGRFSGRQFSNSRSEMNVSTLELGDSALYLCASGFVPGGDQPQHFGDGTRLSIL.

In this sample, this clonotype turned up many times. V gene TRBV27 combines with J gene TRBJ1-5, with a possible D match to TRBD1 (5 bases). V lost 9 bases and J 6 bases, leaving 12 bases between the germline ends. The CDR3 extends over 12 amino acids. Germline V gives CDR1 MNHEY, CDR2 SMNVEV (reference sequence). Here the CDR3 DNA reads TGTGCCAGTCAGGGAGTAGGTCAGCCCCAGCATTTT. This translates into CASQGVGQPQHF.

CDR3 region: CASSQDWNGFYEQYF. CDR3 nucleotide sequence: TGTGCCAGCAGCCAAGATTGGAACGGGTTCTACGAGCAGTACTTC. The rearrangement joins TRBV4-2 to TRBJ2-7; D is uncertain. The CDR3 totals 15 residues. Germline V gene data show CDR1 as LGHNA and CDR2 as YNFKEQ. The V end lost 0 bases, the J end lost 3 bases, and 12 bases lay between the germline ends.